This T cell receptor beta chain was recorded in a study of T cells in Graves' hyperthyroidism and ophthalmopathy. Broader study findings: By a 13 V-J model, ophthalmopathy was set apart from stable hyperthyroidism.

This clonotype was detected a few times. Its antigen remains unknown. RNA transcripts were the template for amplifying TCR beta CDR3 regions. TCR CDR3 regions were first amplified by RT-PCR with HTBI primers. TCRdb redid the calling of the multiplex PCR reads with MiXCR, one entry per CDR3 protein. The table lists some 600,000 distinct CDR3 sequences, just over 45% of them singletons, with nearly 8.5% in the top ten. Uncontrolled infection, other autoimmune disease, pregnancy or lactation disqualified patients from enrolment. Looked up from germline, CDR1 is MGHDK and CDR2 is SYGVNS. Trimming cost V 3 bases and J 0 bases; bases outside gene matches: 7. The CDR3 consists of 16 residues.

The sample was peripheral blood or thyroid tissue (not recorded which). The clonotype originates from a woman between 18 and 30 years old with Graves' hyperthyroidism. The rearrangement uses TRBV25-1 and TRBJ2-5, with 7 bases aligning to TRBD2. The CDR3 nucleotides read TGTGCCAGCAGTGAGAGAGGGCGGGAGTACCAAGAGACCCAGTACTTC. The encoded protein is CASSERGREYQETQYF.